The source of this TCR beta chain is a study of regulatory T cells in long-lasting Graves disease. Broader study findings: Under persistent disease, TRBV28, TRBJ1-2 and TRBJ2-5 were used preferentially.

This clonotype has at least ten counts. Antigen specificity is unknown. The CDR3 covers 15 residues. V lost 0 bases and J lost 1, with 11 bases in between. The germline V gene has CDR1 SGDLS and CDR2 YYNGEE. CDR3-region Arm-PCR and iRepertoire HTBI primers produced the TCR beta libraries. Via MiXCR, TCRdb re-called the multiplex PCR reads, giving one row per CDR3 protein. The data hold roughly 450,000 distinct CDR3 sequences, with around 20% observed a single time. As for time point: persistent/refractory GD, antithyroid drugs over 5 years with positive TRAb. PBMCs provided the RNA from which the TCR library was made.

This specimen was peripheral blood mononuclear cells (PBMCs), taken when the disease was refractory, from a patient treated with antithyroid drugs. The clonotype originates from a female donor with Graves disease. This chain links TRBV9 with TRBJ2-7, with D perhaps TRBD1 (6 bases). The CDR3: CASSVGQDSSYEQYF. In DNA, the CDR3 is TGTGCCAGCAGCGTAGGACAGGATTCTTCCTACGAGCAGTACTTC.